This passage covers 6 T cell receptor beta chains from one sample sequenced in a study of regulatory T cells in long-lasting Graves disease. Noted time point: newly diagnosed GD, antithyroid drugs for less than 3 months. Construction of the TCR library relied on RNA isolated from PBMCs. Arm-PCR with iRepertoire HTBI primers amplified the CDR3 regions for these TCR beta libraries. One entry per CDR3 protein, called by TCRdb with MiXCR from the multiplex PCR reads. This sample has roughly 500,000 distinct CDR3 sequences, with roughly 14% found just once. This same sample was also part of a study on T cells in Graves' hyperthyroidism and ophthalmopathy.

Specimen: peripheral blood mononuclear cells (PBMCs), collected at new diagnosis, from a patient treated with antithyroid drugs. The source of these receptors is a man aged 30 to 39 with Graves disease.

This clonotype was counted a few times. This chain links TRBV11-2 with TRBJ2-7; 7 nucleotides align to TRBD1. Germline CDR1 SGHAT, CDR2 FQNNGV. Trimming removed 6 bases from V and 3 bases from J; junction bases left unmatched: 11. The CDR3 extends over 15 amino acids. The CDR3 nucleotides are TGTGCCAGCAGGCCCATAAAGGACAGGCACTACGAGCAGTACTTC. This codes for CASRPIKDRHYEQYF.

This clonotype was detected ten times or more. The chain couples TRBV5-1 to TRBJ2-4; perhaps D is TRBD1 or TRBD2 (5 bases each). The V and J ends lost 0 bases and 0 bases respectively, with 10 bases between them. The CDR3 consists of 16 residues. From germline, CDR1 is SGHRS and CDR2 YFSETQ. The CDR3 DNA is TGCGCCAGCAGCTTGGCATCAGGGACAGCCAAAAACATTCAGTACTTC. Protein sequence: CASSLASGTAKNIQYF. The entire variable domain, with the rest obtained from reference TRBV5-1 and TRBJ2-4, is as follows: KAGVTQTPRYLIKTRGQQVTLSCSPISGHRSVSWYQQTPGQGLQFLFEYFSETQRNKGNFPGRFSGRQFSNSRSEMNVSTLELGDSALYLCASSLASGTAKNIQYFGAGTRLSVL.

The gene calls are TRBV30 and TRBJ2-7; D ambiguous. Germline assignment: CDR1 GTSNPN and CDR2 SVGIG (reference sequence). V was trimmed by 7 bases and J by 7 bases, leaving 17 bases between them. The CDR3 sequence is 12 residues long. CDR3 sequence reads: CAFDGPRVEQYF. CDR3 DNA sequence: TGTGCCTTTGATGGACCCCGGGTTGAGCAGTACTTC. Full variable domain (rest looked up from reference TRBV30 and TRBJ2-7): SQTIHQWPATLVQPVGSPLSLECTVEGTSNPNLYWYRQAAGRGLQLLFYSVGIGQISSEVPQNLSASRPQDRQFILSSKKLLLSDSGFYLCAFDGPRVEQYFGPGTRLTVT.

V gene TRBV29-1 combines with J gene TRBJ2-7, with no clear D. The CDR3 has 13 residues. Germline-derived CDR1 and CDR2 are SQVTM and ANQGSEA. V lost 6 bases, J lost 1 base, and 13 bases lay in between. CDR3 region: CSVGTALSYEQYF. The CDR3 bases are TGCAGCGTGGGCACAGCTCTTTCCTACGAGCAGTACTTC.

Turning to this clonotype: This may be a read error: a much more frequent sequence differs by one nucleotide. The V gene is TRBV20-1, the J gene TRBJ2-3; D gene unclear. Germline CDR1 DFQATT, CDR2 SNEGSKA (reference sequence). V lost 3 bases and J lost 6, with 13 bases in between. The CDR3 contains 13 residues. CDR3 DNA sequence: TGCAGTGCTAGGGCCCCTAGACTGGATACGCAGTATTTT. It codes for CSARAPRLDTQYF.

This clonotype was seen repeatedly, ten times or more. The genes are TRBV7-8 and TRBJ2-2; D remains ambiguous. The germline gives CDR1 SGHVS, CDR2 FQNEAQ. The CDR3 has 13 amino acids. V was cut by 3 bases and J by 3 bases, with 5 bases left in between. The CDR3 sequence: CASSFAYTGELFF. The CDR3 region has the DNA TGTGCCAGCAGCTTCGCCTACACCGGGGAGCTGTTTTTT.